The clone carrying this T cell receptor (beta chain) appeared a few times. What it recognizes is unknown. The data were obtained in a study of cytomegalovirus exposure and HLA in healthy donors. The study's findings and limits: Most TCR sequences were rare, but some public TCRs occurred in many donors. Clonal expansion, a later analysis showed, was greater in HLA-associated TCR beta chains than in equally common others.

60 Vbeta and 13 Jbeta primers were used in PCR. Libraries were prepared by immunoSEQ multiplex PCR; TCRdb keeps only in-frame clonotypes and omits some of them. The table has about 150,000 clones, around 9.7% seen once. Germline V gene lookup returns CDR1 SGHTA and CDR2 FQGNSA. V lost 5 bases and J lost 5; bases outside the gene matches: 11. The CDR3 is 15 amino acids. The source material was PBMCs. This TCR derives from a man in his fifties in good health and CMV-seronegative. The V and J genes are TRBV7-2 and TRBJ2-5; 7 positions match TRBD2. The CDR3 reads CASSRRTRGGETQYF. The CDR3 region has the DNA TGTGCCAGCAGCCGACGAACTAGGGGAGGGGAGACCCAGTACTTC.